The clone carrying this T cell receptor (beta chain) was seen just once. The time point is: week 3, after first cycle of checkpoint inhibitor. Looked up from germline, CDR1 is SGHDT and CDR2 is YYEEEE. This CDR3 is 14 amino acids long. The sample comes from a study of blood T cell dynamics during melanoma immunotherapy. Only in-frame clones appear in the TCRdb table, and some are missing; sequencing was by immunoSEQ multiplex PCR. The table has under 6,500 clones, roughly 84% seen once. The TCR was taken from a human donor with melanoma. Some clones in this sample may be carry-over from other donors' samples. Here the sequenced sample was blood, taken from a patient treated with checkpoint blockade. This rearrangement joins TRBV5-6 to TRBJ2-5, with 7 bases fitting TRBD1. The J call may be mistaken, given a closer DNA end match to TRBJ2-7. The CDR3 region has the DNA TGTGCCAGCAGCTTGACAGGGGTCCTCTACGAGCAGTACTTC. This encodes CASSLTGVLYEQYF.